These T cell receptor beta chains were read from a single sample in a study of vaccination and CD4 T cells after COVID-19. Their antigens are not known. Each CDR3 protein is one row after TCRdb ran MiXCR on the PCR reads. The sample consists of some 17,000 distinct CDR3 sequences, around 61% of them appearing once. The sample was CD4+ T cells from blood, cultured in vitro. Receptors originate from a human donor who had recovered from COVID-19. The CDR3 runs from the conserved cysteine through the conserved F or W. A D gene is named only where the DNA matches it firmly. Not every row has a clone size; where given, it reads once, few, many or a size class.

v_gene,abundance,len,d_gene,j_gene,CDR3aa,CDR3nt
TRBV10-3,-,16,TRBD2,TRBJ2-2,CAISESGLAWPGELFF,TGTGCCATCAGTGAGTCAGGACTAGCCTGGCCCGGGGAGCTGTTTTTT
TRBV10-3,-,13,-,TRBJ1-1,CAISQTENTEAFF,TGTGCCATCAGCCAGACGGAGAACACTGAAGCTTTCTTT
TRBV24-1,-,16,TRBD2,TRBJ2-1,CATSSTTSGGYGEQFF,TGTGCCACCAGTTCCACGACTAGCGGGGGATACGGTGAGCAGTTCTTC
TRBV20-1,-,14,-,TRBJ2-5,CSARAGLLQETQYF,TGCAGTGCTAGAGCGGGACTCCTCCAAGAGACCCAGTACTTC
TRBV20-1,few,17,-,TRBJ1-6,CSARKLLRVSYNSPLHF,TGCAGTGCTAGAAAGCTACTTCGCGTCTCCTATAATTCACCCCTCCACTTT
TRBV15,-,13,-,TRBJ1-5,CATSVERGQPQHF,TGTGCCACCAGCGTGGAAAGGGGCCAGCCCCAGCATTTT
TRBV7-8,-,11,-,TRBJ2-4,CASSGRDIQYF,TGTGCCAGCTCCGGGCGGGACATTCAGTACTTC
TRBV20-1,-,14,TRBD1,TRBJ1-1,CRTGQVPEGTEAFF,TGCAGGACGGGACAGGTACCCGAGGGAACTGAAGCTTTCTTT
TRBV27,-,19,-,TRBJ1-3,CASSLVGPRAGASGNTIYF,TGTGCCAGCAGTTTGGTGGGGCCCAGGGCAGGAGCTTCTGGAAACACCATATATTTT
TRBV5-5,few,15,-,TRBJ1-5,CASSLGGPGDQPQHF,TGTGCCAGCAGCTTGGGCGGCCCCGGGGATCAGCCCCAGCATTTT
TRBV6-5,-,15,-,TRBJ2-7,CASSYSATLTYEQYF,TGTGCCAGCAGTTACTCCGCGACATTAACCTACGAGCAGTACTTC
TRBV23-1,-,13,-,TRBJ2-7,CATRTVVDYEQYF,TGCGCCACCCGGACAGTAGTTGACTACGAGCAGTACTTC
TRBV7-6,-,14,-,TRBJ2-3,CASSPGPQTDTQYF,TGTGCCAGCAGCCCGGGACCCCAAACAGATACGCAGTATTTT
TRBV12-3/TRBV12-4,-,13,-,TRBJ1-1,CASSPTMNTEAFF,TGTGCCAGCAGCCCGACAATGAACACTGAAGCTTTCTTT
TRBV6-5,once,15,TRBD1,TRBJ1-1,CASSYLDRVSTEAFF,TGTGCCAGCAGTTACCTGGACAGGGTAAGCACTGAAGCTTTCTTT
TRBV20-1,once,13,-,TRBJ1-4,CSAIDLRNEKLFF,TGCAGTGCCATTGACCTAAGGAATGAAAAACTGTTTTTT
TRBV6-2/TRBV6-3,-,14,-,TRBJ2-5,CASSYGGARETQYF,TGTGCCAGCAGTTACGGGGGCGCACGGGAGACCCAGTACTTC
TRBV30,-,13,-,TRBJ1-6,CASGRQTNSPLHF,TGTGCCTCCGGGAGACAGACGAATTCACCCCTCCACTTT
TRBV6-1,-,13,-,TRBJ1-5,CASSEQRGQPQHF,TGTGCCAGCAGTGAACAAAGAGGACAGCCCCAGCATTTT
TRBV20-1,few,13,-,TRBJ2-5,CSARRRVWETQYF,TGCAGTGCTAGAAGGAGGGTATGGGAGACCCAGTACTTC
TRBV7-8,-,14,TRBD2,TRBJ2-7,CASSLTSGSGEQYF,TGTGCCAGCAGCTTGACTAGCGGGAGCGGGGAGCAGTACTTC
TRBV7-9,-,12,-,TRBJ2-3,CASSRDSPTQYF,TGTGCCAGCAGCCGGGACTCTCCAACGCAGTATTTT
TRBV20-1,-,14,-,TRBJ2-5,CSATDKQKQETQYF,TGCAGTGCTACGGATAAACAGAAGCAAGAGACCCAGTACTTC
TRBV6-5,-,14,-,TRBJ1-2,CASSSMGSAGGYTF,TGTGCCAGCAGTTCCATGGGTTCAGCGGGGGGCTACACCTTC
TRBV2,-,12,-,TRBJ1-1,CASSDQNTEAFF,TGTGCCAGCAGTGACCAGAACACTGAAGCTTTCTTT
TRBV21-1,-,14,-,TRBJ1-5,CASSKARGTQPQHF,TGTGCCAGCAGCAAAGCGCGAGGAACGCAGCCCCAGCATTTT
TRBV29-1,-,14,-,TRBJ1-2,CSVASAGLNYGYTF,TGCAGCGTTGCCTCGGCAGGGTTAAACTATGGCTACACCTTC
TRBV20-1,-,16,-,TRBJ2-2,CSARESPLLDTGELFF,TGCAGTGCTAGAGAGTCTCCCCTGTTGGACACCGGGGAGCTGTTTTTT
TRBV11-2,-,17,-,TRBJ2-5,CASSQGGLGGGQETQYF,TGCGCCAGCAGCCAAGGCGGGTTAGGAGGGGGCCAAGAGACCCAGTACTTC
TRBV12-3/TRBV12-4,-,13,-,TRBJ2-3,CASSFQGPDTQYF,TGTGCCAGCAGTTTTCAGGGGCCAGATACGCAGTATTTT
TRBV24-1,few,13,-,TRBJ2-7,CATSDSGLLEQYF,TGTGCCACCAGTGATTCGGGACTGCTCGAGCAGTACTTC
TRBV27,-,15,-,TRBJ2-7,CASSFQGGHPYEQYF,TGTGCCAGCAGTTTTCAAGGGGGACACCCTTACGAGCAGTACTTC
TRBV19,few,13,TRBD1,TRBJ1-2,CASDREGLGYRTF,TGTGCCAGTGACAGGGAGGGGTTAGGCTACAGGACCTTC
TRBV12-3/TRBV12-4,-,12,TRBD2,TRBJ2-5,CASSSSGETQYF,TGTGCCAGCAGTTCTAGCGGGGAGACCCAGTACTTC
TRBV2,-,14,-,TRBJ1-4,CASSGRFALEKLFF,TGTGCCAGCAGCGGACGGTTTGCCCTGGAAAAACTGTTTTTT
TRBV20-1,-,14,-,TRBJ1-6,CSAREARGNSPLHF,TGCAGTGCTAGAGAGGCGAGAGGAAATTCACCCCTCCACTTT